Listed below are T cell receptor beta chains from one sample, sequenced in a study of Ad26.COV2.S vaccination and SARS-CoV-2 variants. Generated by immunoSEQ multiplex PCR, the TCRdb table keeps only in-frame clones and is missing some. The sample records around 370,000 clones, around 92% being singletons. The sample in question was peripheral blood, obtained after recovery from COVID-19. The receptor set was obtained from a human donor who had recovered from COVID-19. Both conserved end residues are part of each CDR3. A D gene is named only where the DNA matches it firmly.

CDR3aa | v_gene | d_gene | j_gene
CASSYRVAPEGNIQYF | TRBV6-5 | . | TRBJ2-4
CASSEAESSIRGGDTQYF | TRBV6-1 | . | TRBJ2-3
CATGQGAVSPLHF | TRBV10-3 | TRBD1 | TRBJ1-6
CASSHPGLEKLFF | TRBV19 | . | TRBJ1-4
CASTERGYSSYNEQFF | TRBV2 | . | TRBJ2-1
CASSLDVLEGYTF | TRBV7-9 | . | TRBJ1-2
CASSPGKKGYPRNIQYF | TRBV18 | . | TRBJ2-4
CASSYSIIVTEAFF | TRBV6-5 | . | TRBJ1-1
CASSQDLGGKYF | TRBV3-1/TRBV3-2 | . | TRBJ2-7
CASSLIRGVADGYTF | TRBV27 | TRBD1 | TRBJ1-2
CASSPWPRGGEKLFF | TRBV7-6 | . | TRBJ1-4
CASSPRAATNEKLFF | TRBV18 | . | TRBJ1-4
CASSPTSGGDRNTGELFF | TRBV7-7 | TRBD2 | TRBJ2-2
CASSSMRDRPNSPLHF | TRBV13 | TRBD1 | TRBJ1-6
CASSITPTGRTDTQYF | TRBV19 | . | TRBJ2-3
CASSNRDRLSGELFF | TRBV6-5 | TRBD1 | TRBJ2-2
CASSVVGGLGEKLFF | TRBV9 | . | TRBJ1-4
CASRGRGGYQETQYF | TRBV7-2 | TRBD2 | TRBJ2-5
CASRMPDQNHQPQHF | TRBV19 | . | TRBJ1-5
CASSEDRGRVEKLFF | TRBV2 | TRBD1 | TRBJ1-4
CASSLMAPGRDTEAFF | TRBV7-2 | . | TRBJ1-1
CASSKQNTEAFF | TRBV6-5 | . | TRBJ1-1
CASSGLAGGYEQYF | TRBV10-2 | TRBD2 | TRBJ2-7
CSASQYVAVRTDTQYF | TRBV20-1 | . | TRBJ2-3
CASGPAKGYTF | TRBV12-5 | . | TRBJ1-2
CASRQLRGPPGDTQYF | TRBV11-2 | . | TRBJ2-3
CASSLGRPSSYEQYF | TRBV7-8 | . | TRBJ2-7
CASSQRDRKGNEQFF | TRBV4-1 | . | TRBJ2-1
CASSLQVLGTEAFF | TRBV11-2 | . | TRBJ1-1
CASSVDGTGGAYEQYF | TRBV9 | TRBD1 | TRBJ2-7
CASSTGIYEQYF | TRBV5-8 | . | TRBJ2-7
CASSTVAVRRYTF | TRBV5-6 | . | TRBJ1-2
CASSWGGGRGTGELFF | TRBV5-1 | . | TRBJ2-2
CASSVHRGYSYNEQFF | TRBV3-1/TRBV3-2 | TRBD1 | TRBJ2-1
CASSQDGTVEQFF | TRBV3-1/TRBV3-2 | . | TRBJ2-1
CASSLRETGPVLYEQYF | TRBV7-7 | TRBD1 | TRBJ2-7
CASSLLLSSYNEQFF | TRBV5-1 | . | TRBJ2-1
CASSMTGQETQYF | TRBV19 | . | TRBJ2-5
CASSLGAGQETQYF | TRBV5-5 | . | TRBJ2-5
CASRELGTRYEQYF | TRBV2 | . | TRBJ2-7
CASSEGGGIAKNIQYF | TRBV2 | . | TRBJ2-4
CASRSDRVVSPLHF | TRBV5-5 | TRBD1 | TRBJ1-6
CAISEPGQTYGYTF | TRBV10-3 | TRBD1 | TRBJ1-2
CASSLDGSRNEQFF | TRBV5-4 | . | TRBJ2-1
CASSRANQGYTF | TRBV19 | . | TRBJ1-2
CASSERGTRTDTQYF | TRBV10-2 | . | TRBJ2-3
CASGLAGDNEKLFF | TRBV12-5 | . | TRBJ1-4
CASTLGARSGYTF | TRBV2 | . | TRBJ1-2
CASSDMGRGKDGYTF | TRBV2 | TRBD1 | TRBJ1-2
CASFPVPGQGLNTEAFF | TRBV19 | TRBD1 | TRBJ1-1
CASSKRGHRETQYF | TRBV6-5 | . | TRBJ2-5
CASSQDHGRGLSGANVLTF | TRBV3-1/TRBV3-2 | TRBD1 | TRBJ2-6
CASSPGDYEQYF | TRBV3-1/TRBV3-2 | . | TRBJ2-7
CASSLSTGSSYNEQFF | TRBV5-1 | . | TRBJ2-1